One sample yielded the 30 T cell receptor beta chains listed below, sequenced in a study of Tregs in tolerant kidney transplant recipients. The method was immunoSEQ multiplex PCR; TCRdb's version includes in-frame clones alone and lacks a portion of them. Its clone listing holds 45,000 to 55,000 clones. The sequencing here drew on CD4+ T cells from blood, taken before the transplant. These receptors were obtained from a human donor who received a combined kidney and bone marrow transplant.

A word on this clone: The missing CDR3 end, 3 residues past where the read stops, is filled in from the germline J gene. This chain links TRBV19 with TRBJ2-3, with TRBD2 matching over 7 bases. The junction had 7 bases not matched to a gene; V was cut back by 4 bases and J by 3 bases. The CDR3 loop spans 15 amino acids. Per the germline V gene, CDR1 is LNHDA and CDR2 is SQIVND (reference sequence). The CDR3 sequence: CASSTSGKGTDTQYF. CDR3 DNA, as far as it was read: TGTGCCAGTAGTACCAGCGGGAAGGGGACAGATACG.

Notes on this clone: The missing CDR3 end, 3 residues past where the read stops, is filled in from the germline J gene. The genes are TRBV5-1 and TRBJ2-5; D unresolved. V shed 1 base and J shed 0 bases, with 7 bases lying between them. Germline CDR1 reads SGHRS; CDR2 reads YFSETQ. There are 14 residues in the CDR3. The CDR3 DNA, read in part, is TGCGCCAGCAGCTTGATGCCAGACCAAGAGACC. Its translation is CASSLMPDQET. In full, the CDR3 reads CASSLMPDQETQYF.

As regards this clone: The read stops 3 residues short of the end of the CDR3; the missing end is completed from the germline J gene. V and J are TRBV7-2 and TRBJ1-5; 9 bases align to TRBD1. Per the germline V gene, CDR1 is SGHTA and CDR2 is FQGNSA. J lost 7 bases, V lost 3 bases, and 7 bases had no gene match. The CDR3 sequence is 15 residues long. The covered CDR3 bases are TGTGCCAGCAGCTTTTCCGGGACAGGGAACCAGCCC. This translates into CASSFSGTGNQP. The entire CDR3 sequence reads CASSFSGTGNQPQHF.

The covered CDR3 bases are TGCGCCAGCAGCTTGGCCAGGGGAGGCGCTGAA. This codes for CASSLARGGAE. The entire CDR3 is CASSLARGGAEAFF. The chain carries TRBV5-1 and TRBJ1-1; D perhaps matches TRBD1 (6 bases). The DNA ends 3 residues before the CDR3 does, and the rest of the CDR3 is filled in from the germline J gene. Per germline, CDR1 SGHRS and CDR2 YFSETQ. Deletions cut 0 bases from V and 6 bases from J, with 12 bases between. This CDR3 spans 14 amino acids.

Points on this clone: Read data end 3 residues before the CDR3 end; the end is taken from the germline J gene. The genes are TRBV5-1 and TRBJ2-3; possible D gene TRBD2, 5 bases. Trimming took off 3 bases at V and 5 bases at J, with 10 bases between the two ends. This CDR3 has 13 residues. Germline V lookup: CDR1 SGHRS, CDR2 YFSETQ. CDR3 bases read: TGCGCCAGCAGCTCCCGGGCGGGAGATACG. Translation gives CASSSRAGDT. The entire CDR3 sequence reads CASSSRAGDTQYF.

Points on this clone: The CDR3 end lies 3 residues beyond the end of the read and is filled in from the germline J gene. The chain is built from TRBV20-1 and TRBJ2-2; D possibly corresponds to TRBD1 (6 bases). This CDR3 is built from 13 residues. Between the trimmed V and J ends, which lost 5 bases and 1 base, there was a span of 8 bases. CDR1 DFQATT and CDR2 SNEGSKA come from the germline V gene (reference sequence). The sequenced CDR3 bases are TGCAGTGCTTACAGGGAGAACACCGGGGAG. Translation: CSAYRENTGE. The whole CDR3 sequence is CSAYRENTGELFF.

Concerning this clone: The read comes to an end 3 residues before the CDR3 does, leaving the germline J gene to fill in the end. The chain uses TRBV18 and TRBJ1-1; possibly TRBD1 for D (6 bases). Germline V gene data show CDR1 as KGHSH and CDR2 as LQKENI. Trimming took 6 bases from V and 2 from J, leaving 10 bases between them. The CDR3 is 13 residues long. Incomplete CDR3 DNA: TGTGCCAGCTCCAAGGGGGATAACACTGAA. Protein: CASSKGDNTE. The whole CDR3 reads CASSKGDNTEAFF.

A word on this clone: From the germline J gene comes the end of the CDR3, since the read stops 3 residues before it. V usage is TRBV11-2 and J usage is TRBJ2-2, with TRBD2 matching over 7 bases. Germline assignment: CDR1 SGHAT and CDR2 FQNNGV. After removal of 2 bases from V and 2 bases from J, the junction contained 2 bases not matched to a gene. The CDR3 spans 15 residues. Incomplete CDR3 DNA: TGTGCCAGCAGCTTATCGGGGGGTAACACCGGGGAG. Protein: CASSLSGGNTGE. The whole CDR3 sequence is CASSLSGGNTGELFF.

Details on this clone: The sequence runs out 3 residues before the end of the CDR3; the remainder is reconstructed from the germline J gene. The chain uses TRBV7-6 and TRBJ1-4, with 12 nucleotides matching TRBD1. CDR3 length equals 17 residues. Germline V gene lookup returns CDR1 SGHVS and CDR2 FNYEAQ. The junction had 14 bases not matched to a gene; V was cut back by 5 bases and J by 10 bases. CDR3 bases read: TGTGCCAGCAGCCTAACCACGGGGGGGACAGGGGGCAGAAAA. Translation gives CASSLTTGGTGGRK. The complete CDR3 reads CASSLTTGGTGGRKLFF. Looking up the rest from reference TRBV7-6 and TRBJ1-4 gives the full variable domain: GAGVSQSPRYKVTKRGQDVALRCDPISGHVSLYWYRQALGQGPEFLTYFNYEAQQDKSGLPNDRFSAERPEGSISTLTIQRTEQRDSAMYRCASSLTTGGTGGRKLFFGSGTQLSVL.

A remark on this clone: The CDR3 end falls 3 residues outside the read, so it is completed with the germline J gene. V usage is TRBV5-1 and J usage is TRBJ2-5, with 9 positions matching TRBD1. The CDR3 runs to 15 residues. Per germline, CDR1 SGHRS and CDR2 YFSETQ. With V trimmed by 2 bases and J by 2 bases, 4 bases remained unmatched. The part of the CDR3 DNA that was read is TGCGCCAGCAGCTTCGGGACAGGGAGGCAAGAGACC. This gives the protein CASSFGTGRQET. The CDR3 as a whole reads CASSFGTGRQETQYF.

As to this clone: Coverage ceases 3 residues before the CDR3 finishes, and the germline J gene fills in the end. The chain carries TRBV20-1 and TRBJ2-1, with D hard to call. CDR3 length equals 14 residues. The germline gives CDR1 DFQATT, CDR2 SNEGSKA (reference sequence). Trimming took 1 base from V and 8 from J, leaving 15 bases between them. The covered CDR3 bases are TGCAGTGCTAGAGGGCAGTTTGCCACCGATGAG. Protein sequence: CSARGQFATDE. The full CDR3 protein is CSARGQFATDEQFF.

About this clone: The CDR3 extends 3 residues past the end of the read, so its final part is completed from the germline J gene. The genes are TRBV5-1 and TRBJ2-3; 10 bases align to TRBD1. The CDR3 consists of 15 residues. V trimming: 4 bases; J trimming: 3 bases; junction bases outside the gene matches: 5. Germline CDR1 and CDR2: SGHRS and YFSETQ. This CDR3 is CASSLGQGLTDTQYF. The CDR3 bases that were read are TGCGCCAGCAGCCTGGGACAGGGGTTGACAGATACG.

Turning to this clone: From the germline J gene comes the end of the CDR3, since the read stops 3 residues before it. The chain links TRBV5-1 to TRBJ2-5, with 10 positions matching TRBD1. This CDR3 region has 14 residues. CDR1 is SGHRS and CDR2 is YFSETQ in the germline V gene. J lost 5 bases, V lost 3 bases, and 4 bases had no gene match. The CDR3 bases that were read are TGCGCCAGCAGCTCGACAGGGGGCATGGAGACC. It translates to CASSSTGGMET. The CDR3 as a whole reads CASSSTGGMETQYF.

Worth noting for this clone: A read error may account for a junction end that differs from germline. Read sequence stops 3 residues before the CDR3 end, and the germline J gene provides the missing end. The V gene is TRBV4-2, the J gene TRBJ2-1; TRBD2 matches 11 bases. Germline V gene sequence: CDR1 LGHNA, CDR2 YNFKEQ. The CDR3 totals 15 residues. The covered CDR3 bases are TGCGCCAGCAGCCAACCAACTAGCGGGAGACATGAG. Translated, it gives CASSQPTSGRHE. The full CDR3 protein is CASSQPTSGRHEQFF.

For this clone: The read ends 3 residues before the CDR3 terminus; that terminus is restored from the germline J gene. This chain uses TRBV30 with TRBJ1-5; 7 bases align to TRBD1. This CDR3 spans 14 amino acids. J lost 5 bases, V lost 2 bases, and 6 bases had no gene match. From germline, CDR1 is GTSNPN and CDR2 SVGIG (reference sequence). Incomplete CDR3 DNA: TGTGCCTGGAGTCGTCAGGGGGAGGATCAGCCC. Translated: CAWSRQGEDQP. The entire CDR3 protein reads CAWSRQGEDQPQHF.

Remarks on this clone: The CDR3 end lies 3 residues beyond the end of the read and is filled in from the germline J gene. The chain combines TRBV20-1 with TRBJ2-7, with 12 bases fitting TRBD2. J was trimmed by 0 bases and V by 3 bases; bases with no gene match: 6. CDR3 size: 16 residues. Germline V lookup: CDR1 DFQATT, CDR2 SNEGSKA (reference sequence). The CDR3 here is CSASGPSGRVSYEQYF. CDR3 bases read: TGCAGTGCTAGTGGTCCTAGCGGGAGGGTCTCCTACGAG.

CDR3 sequence reads: CASATGVYSPLHF. CDR3 DNA (partial): TGTGCCAGCGCGACAGGGGTTTATTCACCC. J is TRBJ1-6 and V is TRBV2; the match to TRBD1 covers 8 bases. The read gets to within 3 residues of the CDR3 end, and the germline J gene fills in the rest. CDR1 is SNHLY and CDR2 is FYNNEI in the germline V gene. This CDR3 has 13 amino acids. V was clipped by 8 bases and J by 8 bases; unmatched bases: 5.

For this clone: Coverage ceases 3 residues before the CDR3 finishes, and the germline J gene fills in the end. The chain recombines TRBV6-2 or TRBV6-3 with TRBJ1-5; 9 nucleotides align to TRBD1. Germline lookup yields CDR1 MNHEY and CDR2 SVGEGT. This CDR3 spans 15 amino acids. J lost 3 bases, V lost 6 bases, and 6 bases had no gene match. CDR3 sequence reads: CASSQDRGVNQPQHF. CDR3 DNA, as far as it was read: TGTGCCAGCAGCCAGGACAGGGGAGTCAATCAGCCC.

CDR3: CSGTSKNTGELFF. The sequenced CDR3 bases are TGCAGCGGGACATCGAAGAACACCGGGGAG. The V gene is TRBV29-1, the J gene TRBJ2-2; tentative D call: TRBD1 (5 bases). Read coverage stops 3 residues before the CDR3 terminus; the germline J gene supplies the remainder. The germline V gene has CDR1 SQVTM and CDR2 ANQGSEA. The CDR3 loop spans 13 amino acids. Trimming shortened V by 7 bases and J by 1 base, and 10 bases separated the two germline ends.

Remarks on this clone: Coverage ceases 3 residues before the CDR3 finishes, and the germline J gene fills in the end. The V gene is TRBV20-1, the J gene TRBJ2-3, with TRBD2 matching 9 bases. The germline CDR1 and CDR2 sequences are DFQATT and SNEGSKA (reference sequence). Unmatched junction bases numbered 2, after V lost 0 bases and J lost 1 base. The CDR3 is made up of 15 amino acids. CDR3 DNA (partial): TGCAGTGCTAGAGATCGACTAGCGGGCACAGATACG. As protein: CSARDRLAGTDT. The entire CDR3 sequence reads CSARDRLAGTDTQYF.

Notes on this clone: The read comes to an end 3 residues before the CDR3 does, leaving the germline J gene to fill in the end. This chain uses TRBV5-1 with TRBJ2-7, with 9 bases identical to TRBD1. CDR3 length: 17 residues. Germline V CDR1 and CDR2: SGHRS, YFSETQ. V lost 0 bases, J lost 1 base, and 8 bases stayed unmatched. CDR3 DNA (partial): TGCGCCAGCAGCTTGGGCTACTCCGGACAGGGGTCCTACGAG. It yields the protein CASSLGYSGQGSYE. Given in full, the CDR3 is CASSLGYSGQGSYEQYF.

Turning to this clone: The read ends 3 residues shy of where the CDR3 ends; the end is completed using the germline J gene. V is TRBV19 and J is TRBJ1-1; D not resolved. The CDR3 loop spans 13 amino acids. Germline V gene data show CDR1 as LNHDA and CDR2 as SQIVND (reference sequence). V lost 8 bases and J 5 bases, leaving 15 bases between the germline ends. CDR3 DNA (partial): TGTGCCAGTCCCCGGCGGGGAAATACTGAA. Translation: CASPRRGNTE. The entire CDR3 protein is CASPRRGNTEAFF.

Points on this clone: The read ends 3 residues early relative to the CDR3; the germline J gene fills the gap. The chain recombines TRBV19 with TRBJ2-3; TRBD2 agrees at 12 bases. The germline CDR1 and CDR2 sequences are LNHDA and SQIVND (reference sequence). V lost 4 bases, J lost 8 bases, and 4 bases stayed unmatched. This CDR3 region has 14 residues. The CDR3 bases that were read are TGTGCCAGTAGTAGGGCTAGCGGGAGGGGTACG. Translating it yields CASSRASGRGT. The whole CDR3 protein is CASSRASGRGTQYF.

For this clone: The CDR3 extends 3 residues past the end of the read, so its final part is completed from the germline J gene. This chain links TRBV30 with TRBJ2-1, with unresolved D. The CDR3 spans 13 residues. CDR1 is GTSNPN and CDR2 is SVGIG in the germline V gene (reference sequence). V was trimmed by 5 bases and J by 8 bases, leaving 16 bases between them. Partial CDR3 DNA: TGTGCCTGGGACCAGAGCCTAGGCTATGAG. Its protein product is CAWDQSLGYE. The CDR3, in full, reads CAWDQSLGYEQFF. The whole variable domain, remainder taken from reference TRBV30 and TRBJ2-1, is SQTIHQWPATLVQPVGSPLSLECTVEGTSNPNLYWYRQAAGRGLQLLFYSVGIGQISSEVPQNLSASRPQDRQFILSSKKLLLSDSGFYLCAWDQSLGYEQFFGPGTRLTVL.

In regard to this clone: The CDR3 end lies 3 residues beyond the end of the read and is filled in from the germline J gene. This chain uses TRBV5-1 with TRBJ1-5; D ambiguous. Germline CDR1 SGHRS, CDR2 YFSETQ. The CDR3 has 15 amino acids. The germline V and J ends were trimmed by 1 base and 7 bases, with 15 bases remaining between them. CDR3: CASSLSGWSGQPQHF. CDR3 DNA, as far as it was read: TGCGCCAGCAGCTTGTCGGGTTGGAGCGGGCAGCCC.

In the case of this clone: The read ends 3 residues shy of where the CDR3 ends; the end is completed using the germline J gene. V is TRBV18 and J is TRBJ1-5; no reliable D call. With 2 bases removed from V and 9 bases from J, the gap between germline ends came to 17 bases. Germline CDR1 reads KGHSH; CDR2 reads LQKENI. The CDR3 sequence is 15 residues long. Incomplete CDR3 DNA: TGTGCCAGCTCACCAGCTAATCCTCGGGGAGGGCCC. Protein: CASSPANPRGGP. The whole CDR3 sequence is CASSPANPRGGPQHF.

A word on this clone: The CDR3 extends 3 residues past the end of the read, so its final part is completed from the germline J gene. The chain links TRBV20-1 to TRBJ2-5; a possible D gene is TRBD1 (6 bases). The CDR3 is made up of 13 amino acids. Germline V gene data show CDR1 as DFQATT and CDR2 as SNEGSKA (reference sequence). Trimming took 2 bases from V and 1 from J, leaving 8 bases between them. The sequenced part of the CDR3 DNA is TGCAGTGCTAGACCGGACAGCCAAGAGACC. This translates into CSARPDSQET. The whole CDR3 region reads CSARPDSQETQYF.

As to this clone: The read gets to within 3 residues of the CDR3 end, and the germline J gene fills in the rest. This chain connects TRBV19 to TRBJ2-7; D possibly corresponds to TRBD2 (6 bases). CDR3 length: 15 amino acids. The germline V gene has CDR1 LNHDA and CDR2 SQIVND (reference sequence). V was cut by 4 bases and J by 1 base, with 14 bases left in between. CDR3 region: CASSKTRDSSYEQYF. CDR3 bases read: TGTGCCAGTAGTAAGACCCGGGACTCTTCCTACGAG.

With regard to this clone: The read ends 3 residues before the CDR3 terminus; that terminus is restored from the germline J gene. The V gene is TRBV19, the J gene TRBJ2-7, with 8 nucleotides matching TRBD1. The CDR3 covers 15 residues. Trimming removed 7 bases from V and 2 bases from J; junction bases left unmatched: 10. In germline, CDR1 is LNHDA, CDR2 SQIVND (reference sequence). CDR3 protein: CASTSGGAGAYEQYF. The DNA read from the CDR3 is TGTGCCAGTACCTCAGGGGGCGCAGGGGCCTACGAG.

Note on this clone: The read gets to within 3 residues of the CDR3 end, and the germline J gene fills in the rest. This chain links TRBV19 with TRBJ1-2, with D perhaps TRBD1 (5 bases). The CDR3 loop spans 16 amino acids. Between the trimmed V and J ends, which lost 6 bases and 5 bases, there was a span of 22 bases. From germline, CDR1 is LNHDA and CDR2 SQIVND (reference sequence). CDR3 in amino acids: CASSLTAKQDHYGYTF. CDR3 DNA, as far as it was read: TGTGCCAGTAGCCTGACAGCCAAACAGGATCATTATGGC.